The source of this T cell receptor (beta chain) is a study of blood T cell repertoires in COVID-19. Study-level information: Sources were T cells, B-cell-depleted T cells, or PBMCs; the material itself was cDNA or gDNA.

Original methodology: Amplification of reference gene primers was used by the study to estimate nucleated cell counts. TCRdb keeps only in-frame clones here, not all; method: immunoSEQ multiplex PCR. That table supplies the V and J calls and clone size; D and trimming were determined from the DNA. The table records 130,000 to 150,000 clones, around 90% of them present only once. Unmatched junction bases numbered 5, after V lost 5 bases and J lost 2 bases. This CDR3 region has 14 residues. CDR1 and CDR2 from the germline V gene are SGHAT and FQNNGV. This clone was recorded a few times. The sample comprised peripheral blood. The J gene is TRBJ2-7, the V gene TRBV11-2; TRBD1 matches at 8 bases. The TCR originated in a human donor in a cohort sampled during active COVID-19. CDR3: CASSPQDRAYEQYF. In DNA, the CDR3 is TGTGCCAGCAGCCCACAGGACAGGGCCTACGAGCAGTACTTC.